Following are 28 T cell receptor beta chains from one sample sequenced in a study of beta chain features in type 1 diabetes. Findings and caveats of the study: Type 1 diabetes patients had TCRB CDR3s that were shorter (moderately but significantly so) in all four CD4+ subsets.

Their antigens remain unidentified. Expressed TCRB transcripts got sequenced, as all isolated RNA was reverse transcribed. This table comes from immunoSEQ multiplex PCR, and its TCRdb copy is limited to in-frame clones, with some not included. The sample holds around 360,000 clones, 10% to 15% seen once. Source material: naive CD4+ T cells from blood. The receptor set was obtained from a woman aged 18-29 years with type 1 diabetes.

V and J are TRBV9 and TRBJ2-5, with 8 bases matching TRBD1. The CDR3 has 13 amino acids. Germline CDR1 is SGDLS and CDR2 is YYNGEE. V lost 1 base, J lost 7 bases, and 3 bases stayed unmatched. The CDR3 spells CASSVKDRGTQYF. The CDR3 coding sequence is TGTGCCAGCAGCGTAAAAGACAGGGGGACCCAGTACTTC.

V and J are TRBV6-1 and TRBJ2-1; 7 positions agree with TRBD2. V was clipped by 0 bases and J by 15 bases; unmatched bases: 8. The length of the CDR3 is 13 residues. Germline V lookup: CDR1 MNHNS, CDR2 SASEGT. The CDR3 sequence is CASSEAGRGVLFF. As DNA, the CDR3 is TGTGCCAGCAGTGAAGCCGGACGGGGGGTGCTGTTCTTC.

The chain recombines TRBV15 with TRBJ1-5; D is perhaps TRBD1 (6 bases). CDR3 length: 15 amino acids. Trimming shortened V by 2 bases and J by 6 bases, and 14 bases separated the two germline ends. CDR1 LNHNV and CDR2 YYDKDF come from the germline V gene (reference sequence). The CDR3 DNA is TGTGCCACCAGCAGAAGTACAGGGTCGGCTCAGCCCCAGCATTTT. Amino acids: CATSRSTGSAQPQHF.

A few counts support this clone. The genes are TRBV4-3 and TRBJ2-2; 7 bases map to TRBD2. The CDR3 totals 15 residues. V was pared by 4 bases and J by 4 bases, with 6 bases of the junction left unmatched. Germline V gene data show CDR1 as LGHNA and CDR2 as YSLEER. In nucleotides, the CDR3 is TGCGCCAGCAGCCTTGGACTAGTAGGCACCGGGGAGCTGTTTTTT. Translating it yields CASSLGLVGTGELFF.

The chain carries TRBV7-2 and TRBJ1-2; TRBD1 aligns across 8 bases. J gave up 6 bases and V 5 bases, and 8 bases lay outside the gene matches. From germline, CDR1 is SGHTA and CDR2 FQGNSA. This CDR3 spans 14 amino acids. DNA for the CDR3: TGTGCCAGCAGCCTGCGGACAGGGAAAGATGGCTACACCTTC. It yields the protein CASSLRTGKDGYTF.

This clone was picked up a small number of times. V and J are TRBV7-9 and TRBJ2-7, with D hard to call. The length of the CDR3 is 11 residues. V was clipped by 5 bases and J by 7 bases, with 9 bases between them. Germline CDR1 reads SEHNR; CDR2 reads FQNEAQ (reference sequence). The chain's CDR3 is CASSRFREQYF. As DNA, the CDR3 is TGTGCCAGCAGCAGATTCAGGGAGCAGTACTTC. The whole variable domain, remainder taken from reference TRBV7-9 and TRBJ2-7, is DTGVSQNPRHKITKRGQNVTFRCDPISEHNRLYWYRQTLGQGPEFLTYFQNEAQLEKSRLLSDRFSAERPKGSFSTLEIQRTEQGDSAMYLCASSRFREQYFGPGTRLTVT.

This clone was detected only a few times. CDR3 coding DNA: TGTGCCACCCAGGGGGGAGTTAACTATGGCTACACCTTC. This gives the protein CATQGGVNYGYTF. This chain uses TRBV19 with TRBJ1-2, with 7 bases lining up with TRBD1. V lost 10 bases, J lost 1 base, and 6 bases stayed unmatched. Germline CDR1 reads LNHDA; CDR2 reads SQIVND (reference sequence). This CDR3 region has 13 residues.

This clone was counted a few times. The gene calls are TRBV5-4 and TRBJ1-2, with unresolved D. The V gene lost 4 bases and the J gene lost 5 bases, with 18 bases spanning the gap. CDR1 SGHNT and CDR2 YYREEE come from the germline V gene (reference sequence). This CDR3 is built from 15 residues. The CDR3 here is CASSRTQAERYGYTF. The CDR3 bases are TGTGCCAGCAGCCGCACACAAGCAGAGAGGTATGGCTACACCTTC.

This chain uses TRBV5-4 with TRBJ2-7, with 8 bases identical to TRBD2. The end of the DNA aligns better with TRBJ2-1, so the J call may be wrong. Germline CDR1 SGHNT, CDR2 YYREEE (reference sequence). CDR3 size: 14 residues. The CDR3 is CASSAGGLLDEQFF. As DNA, the CDR3 is TGTGCCAGCAGCGCGGGAGGTCTGTTAGATGAGCAGTTCTTC.

The CDR3 loop reads CASSKGARASAFF. CDR3 DNA sequence: TGTGCCAGCAGCAAAGGCGCCCGCGCTTCGGCTTTCTTT. The J gene is TRBJ1-1, the V gene TRBV21-1. TRBV21-1 is a pseudogene locus. The CDR3 spans 13 residues.

A few counts support this clone. The V gene is TRBV29-1, the J gene TRBJ2-4, with 11 bases aligning to TRBD2. CDR1 and CDR2 from the germline V gene are SQVTM and ANQGSEA. The CDR3 has 11 amino acids. J gave up 14 bases and V 5 bases, and 5 bases lay outside the gene matches. The CDR3 reads CSVRLAGREYF. The DNA for the CDR3 is TGCAGCGTTCGACTAGCGGGGCGTGAGTACTTC.

In its sample, this clone was seen a few times. CDR3: CASRGLDGYTF. CDR3 sequence (DNA): TGTGCCAGTAGGGGGTTGGATGGCTACACCTTC. This chain joins TRBV9 and TRBJ1-2; a weak D match, TRBD1 (6 bases). CDR1 SGDLS and CDR2 YYNGEE come from the germline V gene. This CDR3 has 11 residues. Trimming took off 8 bases at V and 6 bases at J, with 11 bases between the two ends. Based on the CDR3 plus reference TRBV9 and TRBJ1-2, the full variable domain is DSGVTQTPKHLITATGQRVTLRCSPRSGDLSVYWYQQSLDQGLQFLIQYYNGEERAKGNILERFSAQQFPDLHSELNLSSLELGDSALYFCASRGLDGYTFGSGTRLTVV.

The CDR3 loop reads CASSTGRGNANYGYTF. The CDR3 bases are TGTGCCAGTAGTACTGGCAGGGGGAACGCTAACTATGGCTACACCTTC. J is TRBJ1-2 and V is TRBV19; TRBD1 matches at 7 bases. Trimming at V came to 4 bases and at J to 0 bases, leaving 8 bases not matched to a gene. The germline V gene has CDR1 LNHDA and CDR2 SQIVND (reference sequence). The CDR3 contains 16 residues.

This clone has a handful of counts. This chain joins TRBV5-4 and TRBJ2-7; TRBD2 matches at 7 bases. Germline CDR1 is SGHNT and CDR2 is YYREEE (reference sequence). This CDR3 comprises 17 residues. Trimming cost V 3 bases and J 6 bases; bases outside gene matches: 18. CDR3 sequence reads: CASSYAGERAAPGEQYF. The DNA of the CDR3 is TGTGCCAGCAGCTACGCGGGAGAAAGGGCTGCGCCCGGCGAGCAGTACTTC.

This clone came up a few times. V gene TRBV25-1 combines with J gene TRBJ1-5; weak D call: TRBD1 (5 bases). Per germline, CDR1 MGHDK and CDR2 SYGVNS. Deletions cut 4 bases from V and 5 bases from J, with 12 bases between. This CDR3 contains 14 residues. CDR3 residues: CASSAAGYYQPQHF. The CDR3, as DNA: TGTGCCAGCAGTGCTGCAGGGTATTATCAGCCCCAGCATTTT. Full variable domain (rest looked up from reference TRBV25-1 and TRBJ1-5): EADIYQTPRYLVIGTGKKITLECSQTMGHDKMYWYQQDPGMELHLIHYSYGVNSTEKGDLSSESTVSRIRTEHFPLTLESARPSHTSQYLCASSAAGYYQPQHFGDGTRLSIL.

The chain recombines TRBV14 with TRBJ2-3, with unresolved D. Between the trimmed V and J ends, which lost 0 bases and 6 bases, there was a span of 16 bases. Germline CDR1 SGHDN, CDR2 FVKESK. CDR3 size: 16 residues. CDR3 in amino acids: CASSQDRNRVTDTQYF. CDR3 sequence (DNA): TGTGCCAGCAGCCAAGATCGGAACCGGGTAACCGATACGCAGTATTTT.

This clone was observed a handful of times. The gene calls are TRBV4-2 and TRBJ2-5; tentative D call: TRBD1 (7 bases). The CDR3 sequence is 14 residues long. Germline CDR1 LGHNA, CDR2 YNFKEQ. The V and J ends lost 0 bases and 4 bases respectively, with 9 bases between them. CDR3 sequence reads: CASSQDQGGETQYF. The CDR3 nucleotides are TGTGCCAGCAGCCAAGACCAGGGGGGAGAGACCCAGTACTTC.

In its sample, this clone was seen a few times. The gene calls are TRBV30 and TRBJ1-3, with a possible D match to TRBD1 (5 bases). Trimming took off 0 bases at V and 2 bases at J, with 14 bases between the two ends. CDR1 and CDR2 (germline): GTSNPN, SVGIG (reference sequence). The CDR3 consists of 16 residues. The CDR3 nucleotides are TGTGCCTGGAGTGTACCGGCGGCGGGGGCTGGAAACACCATATATTTT. Translation gives CAWSVPAAGAGNTIYF.

The chain couples TRBV11-2 to TRBJ1-1; no clear D. Trimming removed 5 bases from V and 2 bases from J, with 12 bases in between. Germline loops: CDR1 SGHAT, CDR2 FQNNGV. The CDR3 is 14 residues long. CDR3 in DNA: TGTGCCAGCAGCCTCAACGAGGGTAACACTGAAGCTTTCTTT. This gives the protein CASSLNEGNTEAFF.

This clone was recorded a few times. V and J are TRBV7-8 and TRBJ2-7; no definite D call. CDR3 length: 15 amino acids. V was trimmed by 1 base and J by 4 bases, leaving 14 bases between them. CDR1 is SGHVS, CDR2 FQNEAQ, per germline. CDR3 in DNA: TGTGCCAGCAGCTTAGTTTGGGCAGGCTGGTACGAGCAGTACTTC. It is translated as CASSLVWAGWYEQYF.

The V gene is TRBV5-1, the J gene TRBJ2-7, with D possibly being TRBD2 (6 bases). The V and J ends lost 3 bases and 2 bases respectively, with 15 bases between them. The CDR3 covers 15 residues. Germline V gene data show CDR1 as SGHRS and CDR2 as YFSETQ. The CDR3 spells CASSSNRDSAYEQYF. The CDR3 DNA sequence: TGCGCCAGCAGCTCGAACCGGGACTCTGCCTACGAGCAGTACTTC.

This chain connects TRBV7-9 to TRBJ2-3, with 9 bases matching TRBD1. J gave up 6 bases and V 6 bases, and 13 bases lay outside the gene matches. The germline V gene has CDR1 SEHNR and CDR2 FQNEAQ (reference sequence). The CDR3 is 16 residues long. The CDR3 DNA is TGTGCCAGCAGAGTAGGACAGGGGCTCGAGGGGGATACGCAGTATTTT. It yields the protein CASRVGQGLEGDTQYF.

For this clone: Within the sample, other DNA sequences also encode this same CDR3. The chain recombines TRBV18 with TRBJ2-5; possibly TRBD2 for D (6 bases). Germline assignment: CDR1 KGHSH and CDR2 LQKENI. CDR3 length: 14 residues. The germline V and J ends were trimmed by 0 bases and 5 bases, with 10 bases remaining between them. CDR3 DNA: TGTGCCAGCTCACCACCGTCGGGGGTCGAGACCCAGTACTTC. Its protein product is CASSPPSGVETQYF.

This clone has a handful of counts. The gene calls are TRBV7-8 and TRBJ2-1, with 12 bases fitting TRBD1. The V segment lost 5 bases and the J segment 5 bases; nucleotides outside the gene matches: 7. CDR1 is SGHVS and CDR2 is FQNEAQ in the germline V gene. The CDR3 extends over 16 amino acids. CDR3 amino acids: CASSAPGTGGHNEQFF. The CDR3 DNA follows: TGTGCCAGCAGCGCTCCTGGGACAGGGGGCCACAATGAGCAGTTCTTC.

CDR3 nucleotides: TGTGCCAGCAGCGTAGGTCTAGCGGGGGGGACCTGGGGAGATACGCAGTATTTT. This encodes CASSVGLAGGTWGDTQYF. The chain employs TRBV9 and TRBJ2-3; 12 positions match TRBD2. The length of the CDR3 is 18 residues. The V and J ends lost 0 bases and 5 bases, in that order; junction bases with no gene match: 10. Germline assignment: CDR1 SGDLS and CDR2 YYNGEE.

This clone was seen a few times. The V gene is TRBV30, the J gene TRBJ2-5, with D perhaps matching TRBD2 (6 bases). V dropped 2 bases and J dropped 1 base, with 8 bases sitting between them. The CDR3 consists of 13 residues. CDR1 is GTSNPN, CDR2 SVGIG, per germline (reference sequence). In DNA, the CDR3 is TGTGCCTGGAGTCGGGGGACCCAAGAGACCCAGTACTTC. Its translation is CAWSRGTQETQYF.

The chain employs TRBV11-2 and TRBJ1-5; TRBD1 aligns across 11 bases. The CDR3 spans 15 residues. Unmatched junction bases numbered 4, after V lost 1 base and J lost 8 bases. CDR1 SGHAT and CDR2 FQNNGV come from the germline V gene. CDR3: CASSLGTGGREPQHF. The CDR3 DNA follows: TGTGCCAGCAGCTTAGGGACAGGGGGCCGAGAGCCCCAGCATTTT.

As regards this clone: The identical CDR3 is also encoded by other nucleotide sequences in the sample. The rearrangement links TRBV27 to TRBJ2-5; 9 nucleotides match TRBD2. V trimming: 2 bases; J trimming: 5 bases; junction bases outside the gene matches: 0. The CDR3 sequence is 13 residues long. The V gene's germline CDR1 is MNHEY and CDR2 SMNVEV (reference sequence). As DNA, the CDR3 is TGTGCCAGCAGTTTAGCGGGGGGGGAGACCCAGTACTTC. It specifies CASSLAGGETQYF.